Listed below are T cell receptor beta chains from one sample, sequenced in a study of regulatory T cells in long-lasting Graves disease. Using its own MiXCR run on the multiplex PCR reads, TCRdb lists one record per CDR3 protein. This sample has 530,000 or so distinct CDR3 sequences; 13% occur once, and the top ten carry roughly 10%. Another study also made use of these data, one on T cells in Graves' hyperthyroidism and ophthalmopathy.

Sequences were derived from peripheral blood mononuclear cells (PBMCs), sampled at new diagnosis, from a patient treated with antithyroid drugs. All receptors derive from a man between 25 and 39 years old with Graves disease. The CDR3 runs from the conserved cysteine through the conserved F or W. The D gene is left open where the match is weak. The size field is filled for only some rows; it gives once, few, many or a size class.

J: TRBJ2-3; V: TRBV6-5; size: -; D: TRBD2; CDR3: CASSYRLAGSTDTQYF; DNA: TGTGCCAGCAGTTACAGACTAGCGGGAAGCACAGATACGCAGTATTTT
J: TRBJ2-1; V: TRBV7-3; size: many; D: TRBD2; CDR3: CASSLASGRAGEQFF; DNA: TGTGCCAGCAGCTTAGCTAGCGGGAGGGCCGGTGAGCAGTTCTTC
J: TRBJ2-7; V: TRBV27; size: -; D: TRBD2; CDR3: CASRRLAEHEQYF; DNA: TGTGCCAGCAGACGACTAGCGGAGCACGAGCAGTACTTC
J: TRBJ2-5; V: TRBV4-1; size: few; D: TRBD2; CDR3: CASSQFGGGQETQYF; DNA: TGCGCCAGCAGCCAATTCGGCGGGGGGCAAGAGACCCAGTACTTC
J: TRBJ1-1; V: TRBV5-1; size: -; D: -; CDR3: CASSLRGVGYTGAFF; DNA: TGCGCCAGCAGCTTGCGAGGGGTGGGTTATACGGGAGCTTTCTTT
J: TRBJ2-7; V: TRBV29-1; size: many; D: TRBD1; CDR3: CSVERTGIPYEQYF; DNA: TGCAGCGTTGAGAGGACAGGGATTCCCTACGAGCAGTACTTC
J: TRBJ2-5; V: TRBV7-2; size: many; D: TRBD1; CDR3: CASTDRGLETQYF; DNA: TGTGCCAGCACCGACAGGGGGCTAGAGACCCAGTACTTC
J: TRBJ2-1; V: TRBV12-5; size: few; D: -; CDR3: CASGLVVTLAVIF; DNA: TGTGCTAGTGGTTTGGTGGTGACTTTGGCGGTGATCTTC
J: TRBJ2-7; V: TRBV7-9; size: many; D: TRBD1; CDR3: CASSPVGTGGYEQYF; DNA: TGTGCCAGCAGCCCAGTCGGGACAGGGGGCTACGAGCAGTACTTC
J: TRBJ2-2; V: TRBV27; size: many; D: TRBD2; CDR3: CASSSLVRSGSGTGELFF; DNA: TGTGCCAGCAGTTCCCTCGTTCGTAGCGGGAGCGGCACCGGGGAGCTGTTTTTT
J: TRBJ2-3; V: TRBV5-1; size: -; D: TRBD2; CDR3: CASSLTSGEDTQYF; DNA: TGCGCCAGCAGCCTGACTAGCGGGGAAGATACGCAGTATTTT
J: TRBJ2-7; V: TRBV6-2/TRBV6-3; size: many; D: TRBD1; CDR3: CASSYPVETGGGVDGVYEQYF; DNA: TGTGCCAGCAGTTACCCTGTCGAGACAGGGGGCGGCGTCGATGGGGTCTACGAGCAGTACTTC
J: TRBJ1-6; V: TRBV10-3; size: few; D: TRBD1; CDR3: CAISESETGYSYNSPLHF; DNA: TGTGCCATCAGTGAGTCCGAGACAGGGTACTCCTATAATTCACCCCTCCACTTT
J: TRBJ1-3; V: TRBV20-1; size: -; D: -; CDR3: CSARDRTKQEVDLRNTIYF; DNA: TGCAGTGCTAGAGATCGTACCAAACAGGAGGTAGATCTTAGAAACACCATATATTTT
J: TRBJ2-5; V: TRBV6-1; size: many; D: -; CDR3: CASSEVPAGETQYF; DNA: TGTGCCAGCAGTGAAGTCCCCGCGGGGGAGACCCAGTACTTC
J: TRBJ2-7; V: TRBV20-1; size: -; D: TRBD2; CDR3: CSARETSDEQYF; DNA: TGCAGTGCTAGAGAGACTAGCGACGAGCAGTACTTC
J: TRBJ2-1; V: TRBV25-1; size: many; D: -; CDR3: CASSGYTNEQFF; DNA: TGTGCCAGCAGTGGGTATACAAATGAGCAGTTCTTC
J: TRBJ2-2; V: TRBV11-3; size: many; D: -; CDR3: CASRVSGTGELFF; DNA: TGTGCCAGCAGAGTAAGCGGGACCGGGGAGCTGTTTTTT
J: TRBJ2-5; V: TRBV6-1; size: many; D: TRBD2; CDR3: CASRPSVAGVPETQYF; DNA: TGTGCCAGCAGGCCCTCCGTAGCGGGAGTCCCAGAGACCCAGTACTTC
J: TRBJ1-1; V: TRBV6-1; size: -; D: TRBD1; CDR3: CASFRTGGTFF; DNA: TGTGCCAGCTTCAGGACAGGGGGGACTTTCTTT
J: TRBJ1-3; V: TRBV29-1; size: many; D: -; CDR3: CSVDSHVGNTIYF; DNA: TGCAGCGTTGATTCCCACGTTGGAAACACCATATATTTT
J: TRBJ1-6; V: TRBV27; size: few; D: -; CDR3: CASSLSLSSYNSPLHF; DNA: TGTGCCAGCAGTTTGAGTCTAAGCTCCTATAATTCACCCCTCCACTTT
J: TRBJ1-6; V: TRBV6-1; size: -; D: -; CDR3: CASKVGGNSPLHF; DNA: TGTGCCAGCAAGGTGGGGGGGAATTCACCCCTCCACTTT
J: TRBJ2-3; V: TRBV7-9; size: -; D: TRBD2; CDR3: CASSSGGRGRGTDTQYF; DNA: TGTGCCAGCAGCTCCGGGGGGAGAGGTCGCGGCACAGATACGCAGTATTTT
J: TRBJ1-6; V: TRBV20-1; size: -; D: -; CDR3: CSATPPGTRNSPLHF; DNA: TGCAGTGCCACCCCCCCCGGGACAAGGAATTCACCCCTCCACTTT
J: TRBJ2-5; V: TRBV20-1; size: many; D: -; CDR3: CSARDRATGRETQYF; DNA: TGCAGTGCTAGAGATCGAGCGACTGGAAGAGAGACCCAGTACTTC
J: TRBJ1-2; V: TRBV29-1; size: few; D: TRBD1; CDR3: CSAQGNGYTF; DNA: TGCAGCGCACAGGGGAATGGCTACACCTTC
J: TRBJ2-1; V: TRBV7-2; size: few; D: -; CDR3: CASSPRTTRSYNEQFF; DNA: TGTGCCAGCAGCCCCAGGACAACACGATCCTACAATGAGCAGTTCTTC
J: TRBJ1-1; V: TRBV5-1; size: -; D: -; CDR3: CASYSHPRNTEAFF; DNA: TGCGCCAGCTATAGTCACCCGAGGAACACTGAAGCTTTCTTT
J: TRBJ2-1; V: TRBV18; size: many; D: -; CDR3: CASSPRDGYNEQFF; DNA: TGTGCCAGCTCACCAAGGGATGGATACAATGAGCAGTTCTTC
J: TRBJ2-5; V: TRBV3-1; size: few; D: -; CDR3: CASSPASRGQETQYF; DNA: TGTGCCAGCAGCCCGGCCAGTCGGGGCCAAGAGACCCAGTACTTC
J: TRBJ2-5; V: TRBV20-1; size: few; D: -; CDR3: CSGGRPERWRGEETQYF; DNA: TGCAGTGGAGGGAGGCCGGAGCGGTGGAGAGGGGAAGAGACCCAGTACTTC
J: TRBJ1-2; V: TRBV28; size: many; D: -; CDR3: CASSSPHGYTF; DNA: TGTGCCAGCAGTTCCCCGCATGGCTACACCTTC
J: TRBJ2-7; V: TRBV25-1; size: few; D: TRBD2; CDR3: CASSFRTSGSGAEQYF; DNA: TGTGCCAGCAGTTTCCGGACTAGCGGGAGTGGGGCCGAGCAGTACTTC
J: TRBJ2-3; V: TRBV15; size: many; D: TRBD2; CDR3: CATRMEIAGGPTDTQYF; DNA: TGTGCCACCAGAATGGAAATAGCGGGAGGGCCCACAGATACGCAGTATTTT
J: TRBJ2-1; V: TRBV19; size: few; D: TRBD2; CDR3: CASSPIRSSGFYNEQFF; DNA: TGTGCCAGTAGCCCGATAAGGAGTAGCGGGTTCTACAATGAGCAGTTCTTC
J: TRBJ2-1; V: TRBV20-1; size: many; D: -; CDR3: CSARMVGNYNEQFF; DNA: TGCAGTGCTAGGATGGTAGGCAACTACAATGAGCAGTTCTTC
J: TRBJ1-6; V: TRBV20-1; size: few; D: -; CDR3: CSASPGSYNSPLHF; DNA: TGCAGTGCTAGCCCGGGTTCCTATAATTCACCCCTCCACTTT
J: TRBJ2-1; V: TRBV6-5; size: -; D: -; CDR3: CASSYSRQNEQFF; DNA: TGTGCCAGCAGTTACTCGAGGCAGAATGAGCAGTTCTTC
J: TRBJ2-3; V: TRBV9; size: many; D: -; CDR3: CASSVSRGTDTQYF; DNA: TGTGCCAGCAGCGTCTCGCGGGGCACAGATACGCAGTATTTT
J: TRBJ2-1; V: TRBV7-9; size: -; D: -; CDR3: CASSFTEGRNEQFF; DNA: TGTGCCAGCAGCTTTACTGAGGGGCGGAATGAGCAGTTCTTC
J: TRBJ2-7; V: TRBV11-2; size: many; D: TRBD2; CDR3: CASSLLGGSYEQYF; DNA: TGTGCCAGCAGCTTACTCGGCGGGAGTTACGAGCAGTACTTC
J: TRBJ2-5; V: TRBV5-1; size: many; D: -; CDR3: CASSLGAEQETQYF; DNA: TGCGCCAGCAGCTTGGGGGCAGAACAAGAGACCCAGTACTTC
J: TRBJ2-1; V: TRBV11-2; size: -; D: TRBD2; CDR3: CASSLNQFSGRPDNEQFF; DNA: TGTGCCAGCAGCTTAAACCAGTTTAGCGGGAGGCCCGACAATGAGCAGTTCTTC
J: TRBJ2-5; V: TRBV12-3/TRBV12-4; size: many; D: TRBD2; CDR3: CASRSSGRAGTQYF; DNA: TGTGCCAGCAGGTCTAGCGGGAGGGCCGGGACCCAGTACTTC
J: TRBJ2-2; V: TRBV27; size: -; D: TRBD1; CDR3: CASSRQGGAGELFF; DNA: TGTGCCAGCAGTCGACAGGGTGGGGCCGGGGAGCTGTTTTTT
J: TRBJ1-5; V: TRBV6-1; size: many; D: -; CDR3: CASSPWTVSSNQPQHF; DNA: TGTGCCAGCAGTCCCTGGACAGTTTCTAGCAATCAGCCCCAGCATTTT
J: TRBJ1-1; V: TRBV10-3; size: few; D: TRBD1; CDR3: CAIRTGQGATLPLNTEAFF; DNA: TGTGCCATCAGAACCGGACAGGGGGCGACTCTACCATTGAACACTGAAGCTTTCTTT
J: TRBJ1-1; V: TRBV19; size: -; D: TRBD1; CDR3: CASSIPLGRGDTEAFF; DNA: TGTGCCAGTAGTATCCCCCTTGGCAGGGGGGACACTGAAGCTTTCTTT
J: TRBJ1-1; V: TRBV5-4; size: -; D: TRBD1; CDR3: CASSFGTDGNTEAFF; DNA: TGTGCCAGCAGCTTCGGGACAGACGGGAACACTGAAGCTTTCTTT
J: TRBJ1-2; V: TRBV15; size: -; D: -; CDR3: CATSRGDTGRVNYGYTF; DNA: TGTGCCACCAGCAGAGGGGACACAGGGAGGGTCAACTATGGCTACACCTTC
J: TRBJ2-1; V: TRBV5-1; size: few; D: -; CDR3: CASSLADGGYNEQFF; DNA: TGCGCCAGCAGCTTGGCGGACGGCGGGTACAATGAGCAGTTCTTC
J: TRBJ2-2; V: TRBV7-9; size: few; D: -; CDR3: CASSLTRDDTGELFF; DNA: TGTGCCAGCAGCTTAACGCGGGACGACACCGGGGAGCTGTTTTTT